This TCR beta chain was documented in a study of T cells in Graves' hyperthyroidism and ophthalmopathy. As for the study in general: Before treatment of any kind, peripheral blood was taken at initial diagnosis. Study results and caveats: Patients with ophthalmopathy were separated from those with stable hyperthyroidism by a 13 V-J model.

This clonotype was seen repeatedly, ten times or more. The target antigen is unknown. The CDR3 is 13 amino acids. V was clipped by 2 bases and J by 4 bases; unmatched bases: 0. The V gene's germline CDR1 is MNHEY and CDR2 SVGEGT. Amplified regions were TCR beta CDR3 sequences from RNA transcripts. First-round RT-PCR with HTBI primers amplified the TCR CDR3 region. TCRdb ran MiXCR on the multiplex PCR reads and lists one entry per CDR3 protein. The sample holds 550,000 to 600,000 distinct CDR3 sequences, approximately 15% seen once. Fresh peripheral blood, roughly 10 ml, was the source of the PBMCs. The rearrangement uses TRBV6-2 or TRBV6-3 and TRBJ1-1; 8 positions match TRBD1. What was sequenced was blood. The clonotype originates from a woman younger than 30 with Graves' ophthalmopathy. The CDR3 coding sequence is TGTGCCAGCAGTTACGACAGGGGCACTGAAGCTTTCTTT. It specifies CASSYDRGTEAFF.